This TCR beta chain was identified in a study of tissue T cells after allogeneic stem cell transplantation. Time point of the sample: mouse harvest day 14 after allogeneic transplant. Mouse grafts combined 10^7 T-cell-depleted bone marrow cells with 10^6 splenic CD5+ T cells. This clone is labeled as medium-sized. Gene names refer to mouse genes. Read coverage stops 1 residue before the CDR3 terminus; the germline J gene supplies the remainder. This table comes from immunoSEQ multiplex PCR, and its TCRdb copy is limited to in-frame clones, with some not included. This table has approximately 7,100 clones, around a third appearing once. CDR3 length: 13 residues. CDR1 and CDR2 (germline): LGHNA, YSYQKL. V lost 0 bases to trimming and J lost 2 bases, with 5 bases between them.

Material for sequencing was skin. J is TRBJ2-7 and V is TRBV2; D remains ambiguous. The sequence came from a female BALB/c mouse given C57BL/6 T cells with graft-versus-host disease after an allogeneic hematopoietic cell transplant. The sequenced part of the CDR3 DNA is TGTGCCAGCAGCCAAGATTTACCCTATGAACAGTAC. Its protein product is CASSQDLPYEQY. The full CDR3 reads CASSQDLPYEQYF.